The 15 T cell receptor beta chains given below trace back to one sample, sequenced in a study of T cell clonality in common variable immunodeficiency. The protocol was immunoSEQ multiplex PCR, while the TCRdb copy is restricted to in-frame clones and leaves out a portion. The sample holds about 37,000 clones, and no clone turns up only once. Input material: peripheral blood mononuclear cells. The source of these receptors is a person aged 18 to 70 in good health.

This clone occurred many times. The read comes to an end 3 residues before the CDR3 does, leaving the germline J gene to fill in the end. The chain has TRBV5-1 and TRBJ2-2, with TRBD1 identical over 7 bases. Trimming cost V 2 bases and J 5 bases; bases outside gene matches: 12. The CDR3 totals 17 residues. Germline CDR1 reads SGHRS; CDR2 reads YFSETQ. The part of the CDR3 DNA that was read is TGCGCCAGCAGCTTAAACCCGGGACAGTCGTGGACCGGGGAG. This gives the protein CASSLNPGQSWTGE. The entire CDR3 protein is CASSLNPGQSWTGELFF.

This clone showed up many times. From the germline J gene comes the end of the CDR3, since the read stops 3 residues before it. The J gene is TRBJ1-4, the V gene TRBV20-1, with unresolved D. Germline CDR1 DFQATT, CDR2 SNEGSKA (reference sequence). The CDR3 totals 12 residues. V was cut by 6 bases and J by 3 bases, with 8 bases left in between. CDR3 in amino acids: CSAPFANEKLFF. The DNA read from the CDR3 is TGCAGTGCCCCATTTGCTAATGAAAAA.

This clone occurred many times. The read is 3 residues too short to cover the CDR3 end, so that end is filled in from the germline J gene. This chain uses TRBV13 with TRBJ1-2, with 9 bases matching TRBD1. V lost 5 bases, J lost 4 bases, and 8 bases stayed unmatched. This CDR3 is 15 amino acids long. CDR1 is PRHDT, CDR2 FYEKMQ, per germline (reference sequence). CDR3 residues: CASSRRDRAFYGYTF. The DNA read from the CDR3 is TGTGCCAGCAGCAGGCGGGACAGGGCCTTCTATGGC.

This clone has ten or more counts. The read gets to within 3 residues of the CDR3 end, and the germline J gene fills in the rest. This rearrangement joins TRBV20-1 to TRBJ2-7, with D possibly matching TRBD1 (7 bases). Germline V lookup: CDR1 DFQATT, CDR2 SNEGSKA (reference sequence). V dropped 0 bases and J dropped 4 bases, with 13 bases sitting between them. The CDR3 is 14 residues long. The sequenced part of the CDR3 DNA is TGCAGTGCTAGAGAGGAGGGGGCCGCATACGAG. Protein sequence: CSAREEGAAYE. The whole CDR3 sequence is CSAREEGAAYEQYF.

There are a few counts of this clone. The CDR3 is CASKRDRRNNEQFF. CDR3 DNA (partial): TGTGCCAGTAAGAGGGACAGGAGAAACAATGAG. This rearrangement joins TRBV19 to TRBJ2-1; the match to TRBD1 covers 8 bases. Coverage ceases 3 residues before the CDR3 finishes, and the germline J gene fills in the end. The CDR3 is 14 amino acids. Per the germline V gene, CDR1 is LNHDA and CDR2 is SQIVND (reference sequence). The V segment lost 7 bases and the J segment 5 bases; nucleotides outside the gene matches: 7.

As concerns this clone: The read ends 3 residues shy of where the CDR3 ends; the end is completed using the germline J gene. The chain links TRBV7-9 to TRBJ1-2; maybe TRBD1 (6 bases). Germline CDR1 is SEHNR and CDR2 is FQNEAQ (reference sequence). V was pared by 4 bases and J by 4 bases, with 13 bases between. The CDR3 loop spans 14 amino acids. The CDR3 sequence: CASSSTGTFYGYTF. The DNA read from the CDR3 is TGTGCCAGCAGCTCGACAGGTACCTTCTATGGC.

This clone came up many times. CDR3 sequence reads: CASTPQGANTEAFF. The sequenced part of the CDR3 DNA is TGTGCCAGTACCCCCCAGGGGGCGAACACTGAA. V usage is TRBV19 and J usage is TRBJ1-1; 8 nucleotides agree with TRBD1. The read ends 3 residues early relative to the CDR3; the germline J gene fills the gap. With V trimmed by 7 bases and J by 1 base, 5 bases remained unmatched. CDR1 LNHDA and CDR2 SQIVND come from the germline V gene (reference sequence). The length of the CDR3 is 14 residues.

This clone has a count of ten or more. The observed sequence ends 3 residues before the CDR3 terminus, with the missing tail filled in from the germline J gene. The chain employs TRBV18 and TRBJ1-3; 11 bases fit TRBD1. Germline V CDR1 and CDR2: KGHSH, LQKENI. This CDR3 contains 17 residues. V shed 4 bases, J shed 4 bases, and the junction held 9 bases outside the gene matches. CDR3 amino acids: CASSLTGQGAEGNTIYF. CDR3 DNA, as far as it was read: TGTGCCAGCTCACTAACCGGACAGGGGGCAGAAGGAAACACC. Based on the CDR3 plus reference TRBV18 and TRBJ1-3, the full variable domain is NAGVMQNPRHLVRRRGQEARLRCSPMKGHSHVYWYRQLPEEGLKFMVYLQKENIIDESGMPKERFSAEFPKEGPSILRIQQVVRGDSAAYFCASSLTGQGAEGNTIYFGEGSWLTVV.

This clone was observed many times. The CDR3 end lies 3 residues beyond the end of the read and is filled in from the germline J gene. V is TRBV11-3 and J is TRBJ2-1; D is undetermined. V lost 1 base, J lost 0 bases, and 7 bases lay in between. Per germline, CDR1 SGHNT and CDR2 YENEEA. This CDR3 is built from 15 residues. The CDR3 is CASSLGGSSYNEQFF. The sequenced CDR3 bases are TGTGCCAGCAGCTTAGGCGGCAGCTCCTACAATGAG.

This clone was counted ten times or more. The DNA ends 3 residues before the CDR3 does, and the rest of the CDR3 is filled in from the germline J gene. V is TRBV7-9 and J is TRBJ2-7, with TRBD2 matching 7 bases. The CDR3 totals 15 residues. The V segment lost 4 bases and the J segment 2 bases; nucleotides outside the gene matches: 8. The germline CDR1 and CDR2 sequences are SEHNR and FQNEAQ (reference sequence). The CDR3 spells CASSSPARGAYEQYF. Partial CDR3 DNA: TGTGCCAGCAGCTCCCCCGCACGGGGGGCCTACGAG.

This clone was detected ten times or more. The CDR3 goes on 3 residues after the read ends, and that part is filled in from the germline J gene. This chain uses TRBV6-2 or TRBV6-3 with TRBJ2-2, with 7 bases that match TRBD2. J lost 6 bases, V lost 5 bases, and 9 bases had no gene match. This CDR3 spans 15 amino acids. Per germline, CDR1 MNHEY and CDR2 SVGEGT. This chain's CDR3 is CASSTPAGRAGELFF. The sequenced part of the CDR3 DNA is TGTGCCAGCAGTACCCCCGCAGGGAGGGCCGGGGAG.

This clone was seen repeatedly, ten times or more. The read comes to an end 3 residues before the CDR3 does, leaving the germline J gene to fill in the end. V and J are TRBV6-4 and TRBJ2-1; TRBD2 agrees at 9 bases. The CDR3 has 15 residues. V was pared by 6 bases and J by 8 bases, with 11 bases of the junction left unmatched. Germline values: CDR1 MRHNA, CDR2 SNTAGT. CDR3 DNA, as far as it was read: TGTGCCAGCAGCGTAGCGGGAGAAGAGATGGATGAG. Protein product: CASSVAGEEMDE. The CDR3 reads in full as CASSVAGEEMDEQFF.

Turning to this clone: The read halts 3 residues ahead of the CDR3 end, with the missing end drawn from the germline J gene. The chain joins TRBV30 to TRBJ1-2; possibly TRBD1 for D (6 bases). Germline CDR1 is GTSNPN and CDR2 is SVGIG (reference sequence). This CDR3 is 12 amino acids long. The DNA read from the CDR3 is TGTGCCTGGAGTGTAAGGGGGAGAGAC. Translated: CAWSVRGRD. The whole CDR3 region reads CAWSVRGRDYTF.

In this sample, this clone turned up many times. The missing CDR3 end, 3 residues past where the read stops, is filled in from the germline J gene. The chain couples TRBV20-1 to TRBJ2-2; weak D call: TRBD1 (6 bases). V shed 2 bases and J shed 7 bases, with 8 bases lying between them. This CDR3 has 12 amino acids. CDR1 is DFQATT and CDR2 is SNEGSKA in the germline V gene (reference sequence). CDR3: CSARRTVGELFF. The part of the CDR3 DNA that was read is TGCAGTGCTAGAAGGACAGTCGGGGAG.

This clone appeared many times. The read terminates 3 residues ahead of where the CDR3 ends, so the germline J gene completes it. The chain employs TRBV18 and TRBJ2-6; the match to TRBD1 covers 7 bases. Germline assignment: CDR1 KGHSH and CDR2 LQKENI. CDR3 length: 16 residues. J was trimmed by 2 bases and V by 3 bases; bases with no gene match: 4. This CDR3 is CASSPRQGTGANVLTF. The CDR3 bases that were read are TGTGCCAGCTCACCCCGACAGGGTACTGGGGCCAACGTC.